The next 23 T cell receptor beta chains were all read from a single sample in a study of T cells in Graves' hyperthyroidism and ophthalmopathy (dated by TCRdb to about 2019). The library was obtained by multiplex PCR. The instrument given in TCRdb is Illumina HiSeq 2000. Amplification of TCR beta CDR3 regions was carried out from RNA transcripts. The first round of RT-PCR for the TCR CDR3 was performed with the HTBI primer set and the Qiagen OneStep RT-PCR kit. The raw public reads went through TCRdb reprocessing: fastp at Q25, MiXCR clone calling, in-frame beta chains kept. One record per CDR3 amino acid sequence lists the most common genes and DNA. The sample yields hundreds of thousands of distinct CDR3 sequences; 16% were counted once. Of the sample, approximately 18% is held by the ten largest clones. The sample taken for sequencing was blood. All receptors derive from a woman younger than 30 with Graves' hyperthyroidism.

This chain links TRBV10-3 with TRBJ2-1, with 12 nucleotides matching TRBD2. CDR3 length: 16 residues. V lost 2 bases to trimming and J lost 6 bases; unmatched junction nucleotides: 5. The germline CDR1 and CDR2 sequences are ENHRY and SYGVKD. The CDR3 DNA reads as TGTGCCATCAGTGAGCCGACTAGCGGGAGCCCCAATGAGCAGTTCTTC. Its translation is CAISEPTSGSPNEQFF.

This clonotype has ten or more counts. The chain joins TRBV6-1 to TRBJ1-1; D gene unclear. From germline, CDR1 is MNHNS and CDR2 SASEGT. This CDR3 has 14 amino acids. Deletions cut 5 bases from V and 0 bases from J, with 10 bases between. CDR3 coding DNA: TGTGCCAGCAGTTCCCCAACCATGAACACTGAAGCTTTCTTT. It translates to CASSSPTMNTEAFF.

This clonotype occurred a few times. This chain uses TRBV14 with TRBJ1-5; no definite D call. Trimming removed 1 base from V and 3 bases from J, with 7 bases in between. Germline V gene lookup returns CDR1 SGHDN and CDR2 FVKESK. The CDR3 has 14 amino acids. CDR3 sequence (DNA): TGTGCCAGCAGCCAAGTTGGGCCCAATCAGCCCCAGCATTTT. Its protein is CASSQVGPNQPQHF. Combining the CDR3 with reference TRBV14 and TRBJ1-5 gives the whole variable domain EAGVTQFPSHSVIEKGQTVTLRCDPISGHDNLYWYRRVMGKEIKFLLHFVKESKQDESGMPNNRFLAERTGGTYSTLKVQPAELEDSGVYFCASSQVGPNQPQHFGDGTRLSIL.

In this sample, this clonotype turned up many times. The J gene is TRBJ1-1, the V gene TRBV3-1, with D hard to call. Trimming left V 2 bases short and J 1 base short, with 5 bases between. The CDR3 covers 13 residues. The germline gives CDR1 LGHDT, CDR2 YNNKEL (reference sequence). The CDR3 here is CASSQIGNTEAFF. CDR3 DNA sequence: TGTGCCAGCAGCCAAATAGGGAACACTGAAGCTTTCTTT.

Comments on this clonotype: As the CDR3 is not closed by the conserved phenylalanine or tryptophan, this likely results from a read error. This chain joins TRBV18 and TRBJ1-5; 7 bases are a match to TRBD1. CDR3 size: 14 residues. V lost 6 bases and J lost 1; bases outside the gene matches: 3. Germline CDR1 and CDR2: KGHSH and LQKENI. This CDR3 is CASSAGGSNQPQHL. DNA of the CDR3: TGTGCCAGCTCTGCAGGGGGGAGCAATCAGCCCCAGCATTTG.

This clonotype has at least ten counts. J is TRBJ1-4 and V is TRBV2; 7 positions agree with TRBD1. The J segment lost 7 bases and the V segment lost 0 bases, leaving 8 bases of the junction unmatched. CDR1 SNHLY and CDR2 FYNNEI come from the germline V gene. The CDR3 has 16 amino acids. This chain's CDR3 is CASSEAGRGLGEKLFF. The CDR3 region has the DNA TGTGCCAGCAGTGAAGCGGGGAGGGGGCTCGGTGAAAAACTGTTTTTT.

This clonotype was picked up many times. V usage is TRBV5-1 and J usage is TRBJ2-3, with D perhaps assigned TRBD1 or TRBD2 (5 bases each). The V gene's germline CDR1 is SGHRS and CDR2 YFSETQ. V dropped 2 bases and J dropped 6 bases, with 13 bases sitting between them. CDR3 length equals 14 residues. For the CDR3, the DNA is TGCGCCAGCAGCTTCGCTAGCAGGGTGGATACGCAGTATTTT. The encoded protein is CASSFASRVDTQYF.

The V and J genes are TRBV4-3 and TRBJ2-6; D gene uncertain. The CDR3 has 17 residues. Trimming shortened V by 0 bases and J by 0 bases, and 9 bases separated the two germline ends. CDR1 and CDR2 (germline): LGHNA, YSLEER. The CDR3, as DNA: TGCGCCAGCAGCCAAGATTTGTCCGGCTCTGGGGCCAACGTCCTGACTTTC. Translated: CASSQDLSGSGANVLTF.

Remarks on this clonotype: Because the CDR3's place on the DNA is in doubt, the DNA is left out and the CDR3 is given as listed by TCRdb. The CDR3 sequence: CASSTSGRGNTEAFF. The chain carries TRBV6-5 and TRBJ1-1. Termini included, the CDR3 measures 15 amino acids. Germline assignment: CDR1 MNHEY and CDR2 SVGAGI.

This clonotype was detected ten times or more. The chain is built from TRBV20-1 and TRBJ1-5; 9 nucleotides agree with TRBD1. Germline values: CDR1 DFQATT, CDR2 SNEGSKA (reference sequence). The CDR3 is made up of 14 amino acids. Trimming removed 4 bases from V and 6 bases from J; junction bases left unmatched: 7. CDR3 loop: CSANAGTGFQPQHF. CDR3 nucleotide sequence: TGCAGTGCTAACGCCGGGACAGGGTTTCAGCCCCAGCATTTT.

This clonotype was picked up many times. This chain uses TRBV28 with TRBJ2-2, with D tentatively TRBD1 (6 bases). Germline V gene data show CDR1 as MDHEN and CDR2 as SYDVKM. Deletions cut 3 bases from V and 0 bases from J, with 14 bases between. The CDR3 is made up of 17 amino acids. The chain's CDR3 is CASSFTLDSANTGELFF. The CDR3 coding sequence is TGTGCCAGCAGTTTCACCTTGGACAGCGCGAACACCGGGGAGCTGTTTTTT.

This clonotype was found once. V usage is TRBV10-2 and J usage is TRBJ1-5; D ambiguous. This CDR3 has 16 residues. The V gene's germline CDR1 is WSHSY and CDR2 SAAADI. The V and J ends lost 2 bases and 0 bases respectively, with 11 bases between them. This chain's CDR3 is CASSEKGYDSNQPQHF. Here the CDR3 DNA reads TGCGCCAGCAGTGAGAAGGGCTATGATAGCAATCAGCCCCAGCATTTT.

This clonotype was picked up many times. The rearrangement uses TRBV7-2 and TRBJ2-5; TRBD2 agrees at 8 bases. CDR1 and CDR2 (germline): SGHTA, FQGNSA. This CDR3 is built from 14 residues. Trimming at V came to 5 bases and at J to 4 bases, leaving 6 bases not matched to a gene. The CDR3 loop reads CASSPGGGRETQYF. DNA of the CDR3: TGTGCCAGCAGCCCCGGGGGGGGGCGAGAGACCCAGTACTTC.

This clonotype was observed many times. This sequence joins TRBV28 and TRBJ1-2; D is perhaps TRBD1 (6 bases). With 6 bases removed from V and 5 bases from J, the gap between germline ends came to 16 bases. Germline CDR1 is MDHEN and CDR2 is SYDVKM. This CDR3 has 14 amino acids. Here the CDR3 DNA reads TGTGCCAGCAGCCAACAGGGCTTCCGTTATGGCTACACCTTC. Translating gives CASSQQGFRYGYTF.

This clonotype appeared many times. This chain links TRBV7-8 with TRBJ2-3; TRBD1 is a possible D gene (5 bases). The CDR3 has 13 residues. V lost 3 bases and J 4 bases, leaving 8 bases between the germline ends. Germline V gene data show CDR1 as SGHVS and CDR2 as FQNEAQ. CDR3 in DNA: TGTGCCAGCAGCTTTCAGGGCGCAGATACGCAGTATTTT. Protein product: CASSFQGADTQYF. Based on the CDR3 plus reference TRBV7-8 and TRBJ2-3, the full variable domain is GAGVSQSPRYKVAKRGQDVALRCDPISGHVSLFWYQQALGQGPEFLTYFQNEAQLDKSGLPSDRFFAERPEGSVSTLKIQRTQQEDSAVYLCASSFQGADTQYFGPGTRLTVL.

There are many counts of this clonotype. This chain uses TRBV6-2 or TRBV6-3 with TRBJ1-5; 7 bases fit TRBD1. The CDR3 runs to 16 residues. Germline-derived CDR1 and CDR2 are MNHEY and SVGEGT. V gave up 4 bases and J gave up 4 bases; unmatched junction bases: 10. DNA of the CDR3: TGTGCCAGCAGTTTCTCCCTTACAGGGGTAAATCAGCCCCAGCATTTT. This sequence encodes CASSFSLTGVNQPQHF.

The chain combines TRBV27 with TRBJ1-2; no clear D. V dropped 6 bases and J dropped 4 bases, with 12 bases sitting between them. This CDR3 has 13 amino acids. From germline, CDR1 is MNHEY and CDR2 SMNVEV (reference sequence). Here the CDR3 reads CASSKEGTYGYTF. The CDR3 DNA follows: TGTGCCAGCAGCAAAGAGGGCACCTATGGCTACACCTTC.

The genes are TRBV28 and TRBJ2-7, with 7 bases aligning to TRBD2. J was trimmed by 5 bases and V by 2 bases; bases with no gene match: 3. The CDR3 length is 13 residues. From germline, CDR1 is MDHEN and CDR2 SYDVKM. The CDR3 reads CASSLGGSDEQYF. Here the CDR3 DNA reads TGTGCCAGCAGTTTAGGCGGGAGTGACGAGCAGTACTTC.

This clonotype was seen many times. This rearrangement joins TRBV20-1 to TRBJ2-3; TRBD2 matches 9 bases. Trimming cost V 6 bases and J 8 bases; bases outside gene matches: 9. Germline V lookup: CDR1 DFQATT, CDR2 SNEGSKA (reference sequence). This CDR3 is built from 13 residues. The CDR3 nucleotides are TGCAGTGCGCAGGCGGGGGGGGGCGGTACGCAGTATTTT. Protein: CSAQAGGGGTQYF.

This clonotype occurred a few times. This rearrangement joins TRBV20-1 to TRBJ2-5; weak D call: TRBD1 (6 bases). V was shortened by 5 bases and J by 5 bases, with 15 bases between the two germline ends. The CDR3 consists of 13 residues. Germline CDR1 reads DFQATT; CDR2 reads SNEGSKA (reference sequence). The CDR3 protein is CSALPQGSETQYF. DNA for the CDR3: TGCAGTGCTCTCCCCCAGGGGTCGGAGACCCAGTACTTC.

The chain carries TRBV9 and TRBJ1-1; 11 nucleotides line up with TRBD1. Germline values: CDR1 SGDLS, CDR2 YYNGEE. The CDR3 is 15 residues long. The V gene end was trimmed by 3 bases and the J gene end by 7 bases; junction bases not matched to a gene: 8. In DNA form, the CDR3 reads TGTGCCAGCAGCGATGCCGGGACAGGGGGAAGTGAAGCTTTCTTT. Encoded protein: CASSDAGTGGSEAFF.

This clonotype was counted ten times or more. The CDR3 sequence is CASSLTAEQYF. DNA for the CDR3: TGTGCCAGCAGTTTAACCGCCGAGCAGTACTTC. The chain joins TRBV12-3 or TRBV12-4 to TRBJ2-7; D unresolved. The CDR3 covers 11 residues. V was cut by 2 bases and J by 6 bases, with 5 bases left in between.

Worth noting for this clonotype: Being one base from a much bigger clone, this may be a read error. The chain couples TRBV7-2 to TRBJ2-2; D is possibly TRBD2 (6 bases). Per the germline V gene, CDR1 is SGHTA and CDR2 is FQGNSA. The CDR3 loop spans 15 amino acids. The DNA of the CDR3 is TGTGCCAGCAGCTTACGCCTTAGCGTTGACGGGGGGCTGTTTTTT. This translates into CASSLRLSVDGGLFF.